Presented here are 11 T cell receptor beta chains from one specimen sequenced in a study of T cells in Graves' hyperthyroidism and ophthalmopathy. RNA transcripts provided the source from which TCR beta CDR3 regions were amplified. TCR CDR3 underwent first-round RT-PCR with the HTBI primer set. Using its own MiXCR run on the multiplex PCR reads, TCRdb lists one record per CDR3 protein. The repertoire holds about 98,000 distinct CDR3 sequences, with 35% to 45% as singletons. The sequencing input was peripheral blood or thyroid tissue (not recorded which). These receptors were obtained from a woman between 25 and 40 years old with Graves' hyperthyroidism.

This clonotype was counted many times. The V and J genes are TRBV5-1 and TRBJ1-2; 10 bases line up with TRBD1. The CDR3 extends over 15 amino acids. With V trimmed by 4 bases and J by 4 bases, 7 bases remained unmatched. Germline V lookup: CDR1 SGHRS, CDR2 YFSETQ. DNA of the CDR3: TGCGCCAGCAGCCCCACGACAGGGGGCGGCTATGGCTACACCTTC. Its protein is CASSPTTGGGYGYTF. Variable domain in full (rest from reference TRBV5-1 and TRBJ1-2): KAGVTQTPRYLIKTRGQQVTLSCSPISGHRSVSWYQQTPGQGLQFLFEYFSETQRNKGNFPGRFSGRQFSNSRSEMNVSTLELGDSALYLCASSPTTGGGYGYTFGSGTRLTVV.

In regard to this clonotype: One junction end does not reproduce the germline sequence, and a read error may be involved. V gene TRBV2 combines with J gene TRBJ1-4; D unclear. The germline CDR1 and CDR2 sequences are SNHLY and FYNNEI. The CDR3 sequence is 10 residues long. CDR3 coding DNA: TGTGCCGGCTCCTATGAAGAACTGTTTTTT. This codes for CAGSYEELFF.

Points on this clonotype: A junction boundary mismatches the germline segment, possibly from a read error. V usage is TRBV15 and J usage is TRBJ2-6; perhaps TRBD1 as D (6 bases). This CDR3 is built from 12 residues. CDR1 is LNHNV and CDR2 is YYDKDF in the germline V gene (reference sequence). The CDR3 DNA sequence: TGTGCTACCCGAGCAGGGGCCAACATCCTGACTTTC. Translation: CATRAGANILTF.

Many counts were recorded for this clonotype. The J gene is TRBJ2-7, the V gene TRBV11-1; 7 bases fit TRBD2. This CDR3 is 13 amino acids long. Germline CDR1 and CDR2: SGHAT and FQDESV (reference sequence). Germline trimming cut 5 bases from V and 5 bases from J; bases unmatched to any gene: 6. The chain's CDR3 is CASSKQLAHEQYF. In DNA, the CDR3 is TGTGCCAGCAGCAAGCAACTAGCGCACGAGCAGTACTTC.

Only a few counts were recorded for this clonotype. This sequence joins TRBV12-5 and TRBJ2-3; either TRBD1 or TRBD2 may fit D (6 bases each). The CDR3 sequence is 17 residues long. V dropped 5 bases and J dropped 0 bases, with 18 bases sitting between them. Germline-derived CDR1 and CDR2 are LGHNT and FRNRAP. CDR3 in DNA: TGTGCTAGTGGTCTCTCCGGGGGCCGGCCTAGCACAGATACGCAGTATTTT. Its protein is CASGLSGGRPSTDTQYF.

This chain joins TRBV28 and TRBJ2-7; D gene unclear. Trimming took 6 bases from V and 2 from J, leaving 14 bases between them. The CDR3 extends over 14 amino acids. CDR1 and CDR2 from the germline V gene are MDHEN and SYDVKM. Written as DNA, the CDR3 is TGTGCCAGCAGCTTGACCTATTGGCCCTACGAGCAGTACTTC. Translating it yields CASSLTYWPYEQYF. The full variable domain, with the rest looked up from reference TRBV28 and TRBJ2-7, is DVKVTQSSRYLVKRTGEKVFLECVQDMDHENMFWYRQDPGLGLRLIYFSYDVKMKEKGDIPEGYSVSREKKERFSLILESASTNQTSMYLCASSLTYWPYEQYFGPGTRLTVT.

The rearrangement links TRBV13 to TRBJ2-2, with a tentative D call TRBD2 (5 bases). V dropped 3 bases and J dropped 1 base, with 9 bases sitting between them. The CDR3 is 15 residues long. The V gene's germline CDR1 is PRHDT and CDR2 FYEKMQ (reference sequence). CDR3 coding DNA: TGTGCCAGCAGCTTTGAGGGTTGGAACACCGGGGAGCTGTTTTTT. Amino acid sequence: CASSFEGWNTGELFF.

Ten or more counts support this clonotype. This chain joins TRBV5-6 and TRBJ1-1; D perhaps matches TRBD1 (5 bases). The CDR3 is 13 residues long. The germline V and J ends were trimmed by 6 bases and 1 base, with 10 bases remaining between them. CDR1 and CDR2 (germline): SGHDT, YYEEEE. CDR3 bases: TGTGCCAGCAAGCTGACAGAGAACACTGAAGCTTTCTTT. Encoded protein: CASKLTENTEAFF.

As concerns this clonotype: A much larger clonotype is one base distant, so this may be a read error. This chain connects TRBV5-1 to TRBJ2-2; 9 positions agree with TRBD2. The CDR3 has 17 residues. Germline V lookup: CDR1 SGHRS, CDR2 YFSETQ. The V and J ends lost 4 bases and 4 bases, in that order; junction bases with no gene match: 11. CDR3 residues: CASSARTSARGTGELFF. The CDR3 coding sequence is TGCGCCAGCAGCGCCAGGACTAGCGCGAGAGGCACCGGGGAGCTGTTTTTT.

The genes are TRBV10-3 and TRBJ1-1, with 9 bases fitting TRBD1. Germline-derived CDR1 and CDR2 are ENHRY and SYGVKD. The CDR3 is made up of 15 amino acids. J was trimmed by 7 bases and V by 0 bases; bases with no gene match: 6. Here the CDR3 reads CAISESEDRGNEAFF. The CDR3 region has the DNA TGTGCCATCAGTGAGTCCGAGGACAGGGGCAATGAAGCTTTCTTT.

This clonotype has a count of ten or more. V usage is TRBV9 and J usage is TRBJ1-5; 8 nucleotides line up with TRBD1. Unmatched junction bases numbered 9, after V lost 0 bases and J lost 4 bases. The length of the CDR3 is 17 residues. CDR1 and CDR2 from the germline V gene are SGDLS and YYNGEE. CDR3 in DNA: TGTGCCAGCAGCGTAGTAGTAGGGACAGGTGGAAATCAGCCCCAGCATTTT. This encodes CASSVVVGTGGNQPQHF.